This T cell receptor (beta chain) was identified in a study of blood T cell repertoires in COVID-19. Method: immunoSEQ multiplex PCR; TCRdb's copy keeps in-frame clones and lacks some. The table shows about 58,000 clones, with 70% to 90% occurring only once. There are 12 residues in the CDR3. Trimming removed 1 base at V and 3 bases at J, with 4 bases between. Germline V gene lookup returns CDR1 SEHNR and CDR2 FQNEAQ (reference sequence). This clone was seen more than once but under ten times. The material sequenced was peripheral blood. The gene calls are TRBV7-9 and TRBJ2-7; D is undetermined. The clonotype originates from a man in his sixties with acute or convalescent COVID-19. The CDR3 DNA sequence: TGTGCCAGCAGCTTAGACTTCTACGAGCAGTACTTC. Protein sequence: CASSLDFYEQYF.